The clone carrying this T cell receptor (beta chain) was detected only a few times. Its specificity is not known. The TCRbeta library incorporated unique molecular identifiers. Each CDR3 protein gets one entry after TCRdb re-called the PCR reads with MiXCR. The top ten clones hold over 55% of a sample with 15,000 to 20,000 distinct CDR3 sequences, around 12% of them seen once. The data stem from a study of T-cell reconstitution after alpha-beta-depleted transplantation in children. Study-wide findings and caveats: Newly made T cells mostly supplied T-cell counts and diversity one year after transplant. From surviving recipient T cells and thymic progenitors came the high day-60 TCRbeta diversity observed in some patients.

Sequenced material: PBMCs, mostly from graft donor cells, taken 180 days after TCRalphabeta/CD19-depleted stem cell transplant. This TCR came from a boy in the first two years of life who had a stem cell transplant for Wiskott-Aldrich syndrome, so the T cells may come from the graft donor.

CDR3 bases: TGTGCCAGCAGCCAAGAATCGGCCTGGGGACACACTGAAGCTTTCTTT. This translates into CASSQESAWGHTEAFF. The chain joins TRBV14 to TRBJ1-1; D possibly corresponds to TRBD1 (5 bases). Germline assignment: CDR1 SGHDN and CDR2 FVKESK. The CDR3 has 16 residues. V lost 0 bases to trimming and J lost 3 bases, with 14 bases between them.